These 3 T cell receptor beta chains came from one sample sequenced in a study of T-cell reconstitution after alpha-beta-depleted transplantation in children. Unique molecular identifiers were used in preparing the TCRbeta library. MiXCR, applied by TCRdb to the PCR reads, yields one record per CDR3 protein. This sample yields about 120,000 distinct CDR3 sequences, of which 23% are seen a single time; approximately 10% belongs to the top ten. Specimen: PBMCs, mostly from graft donor cells, collected 180 days after TCRalphabeta/CD19-depleted stem cell transplant. The receptors stem from a male patient between 2 and 10 years old who had a stem cell transplant for chronic granulomatous disease, so the T cells may come from the graft donor.

Many counts were recorded for this clonotype. The genes are TRBV20-1 and TRBJ1-5; D remains ambiguous. CDR3 length equals 15 residues. The V end was cut by 3 bases, the J end by 2 bases, with 14 bases between. Germline V lookup: CDR1 DFQATT, CDR2 SNEGSKA (reference sequence). The DNA for the CDR3 is TGCAGTGCTAGCGCAAGCGCCGGGGGCAATCAGCCCCAGCATTTT. Translated: CSASASAGGNQPQHF.

This clonotype was seen many times. J is TRBJ2-7 and V is TRBV7-3, with a possible D match to TRBD1 (6 bases). V lost 3 bases, J lost 2 bases, and 11 bases lay in between. The CDR3 runs to 14 residues. Germline CDR1 and CDR2: SGHTA and FQGTGA. In DNA form, the CDR3 reads TGTGCCAGCAGCTTCCGAGGGGGTCCCTACGAGCAGTACTTC. It is translated as CASSFRGGPYEQYF. The full variable domain, its missing parts supplied by reference TRBV7-3 and TRBJ2-7, is GAGVSQTPSNKVTEKGKYVELRCDPISGHTALYWYRQSLGQGPEFLIYFQGTGAADDSGLPNDRFFAVRPEGSVSTLKIQRTERGDSAVYLCASSFRGGPYEQYFGPGTRLTVT.

This chain uses TRBV9 with TRBJ2-1; TRBD2 agrees at 9 bases. Trimming removed 0 bases from V and 11 bases from J; junction bases left unmatched: 9. Germline V gene lookup returns CDR1 SGDLS and CDR2 YYNGEE. The CDR3 sequence is 15 residues long. CDR3 sequence (DNA): TGTGCCAGCAGCGTAGGTAGCGGGAGTCAGGGTCAGCAGTTCTTC. Its protein product is CASSVGSGSQGQQFF.